These 4 T cell receptor beta chains share one sample of origin, sequenced in a study of cytomegalovirus exposure and HLA in healthy donors. The PCR contained 60 Vbeta and 13 Jbeta primers. The protocol was immunoSEQ multiplex PCR, while the TCRdb copy is restricted to in-frame clones and leaves out a portion. The table lists some 88,000 clones, roughly 71% of them singletons. Material for sequencing was PBMCs. The receptors stem from a woman younger than 35 in good health and CMV-seropositive.

The chain joins TRBV7-8 to TRBJ1-1; possibly TRBD1 for D (5 bases). CDR3 length equals 13 residues. Germline V CDR1 and CDR2: SGHVS, FQNEAQ. Trimming left V 1 base short and J 6 bases short, with 9 bases between. CDR3 DNA: TGTGCCAGCAGCTTAGGCCGGGGGTCTGAAGCTTTCTTT. Translation gives CASSLGRGSEAFF.

This clone was seen a handful of times. The same CDR3 also results from other DNA sequences found in this sample. J is TRBJ1-2 and V is TRBV19, with 7 bases identical to TRBD1. This CDR3 is built from 12 residues. Germline V gives CDR1 LNHDA, CDR2 SQIVND (reference sequence). Unmatched junction bases numbered 1, after V lost 5 bases and J lost 4 bases. CDR3 nucleotides: TGTGCCAGTAGTCGGACAGGCTATGGCTACACCTTC. Its protein is CASSRTGYGYTF.

This clone was recorded a few times. V usage is TRBV7-2 and J usage is TRBJ1-1, with TRBD1 matching 10 bases. Trimming took 5 bases from V and 4 from J; bases not matched to a gene: 4. The CDR3 is made up of 14 amino acids. The germline V gene has CDR1 SGHTA and CDR2 FQGNSA. CDR3 protein: CASSDRTGGTEAFF. CDR3 sequence (DNA): TGTGCCAGCAGCGATAGGACAGGGGGCACTGAAGCTTTCTTT.

This clone was seen only a few times. V gene TRBV7-2 combines with J gene TRBJ2-2; perhaps TRBD1 as D (5 bases). Germline CDR1 and CDR2: SGHTA and FQGNSA. Trimming left V 6 bases short and J 7 bases short, with 12 bases between. The CDR3 runs to 13 residues. The CDR3 spells CASSLPGNGELFF. CDR3 nucleotide sequence: TGTGCCAGCAGTCTCCCAGGGAACGGGGAGCTGTTTTTT.